This entry is about one T cell receptor beta chain. The antigen is not known. V gave up 3 bases and J gave up 0 bases; unmatched junction bases: 20. This CDR3 comprises 21 residues. Germline V CDR1 and CDR2: SQVTM, ANQGSEA. This sample was taken from a study of OX40 agonist ivuxolimab in advanced cancers. Study details: Administration of intravenous ivuxolimab to patients occurred every 2 weeks at 0.01 to 10 mg/kg. Study-wide results and caveats: Within 6 weeks, CD4+ and CD8+ blood T cells expanded clonally at 0.1 to 3.0 mg/kg.

Libraries were prepared by immunoSEQ multiplex PCR; TCRdb keeps only in-frame clonotypes and omits some of them. The sample lists 45,000 to 60,000 clones, roughly 90% seen once, with roughly 12% in the top ten. Patients were ineligible given autoimmune disease history or systemic immunosuppression. The chain carries TRBV29-1 and TRBJ2-2; 9 positions agree with TRBD1. Here the sequenced sample was CD4+ or CD8+ T cells sorted from blood, taken in a trial of the OX40 agonist ivuxolimab. The TCR originated in an adult with an advanced solid tumor such as melanoma, head and neck, liver or kidney cancer. CDR3 bases: TGCAGCGTTGAGGTATCCATAATCACGGACAGGGGACTTCCGAACACCGGGGAGCTGTTTTTT. Residues: CSVEVSIITDRGLPNTGELFF.